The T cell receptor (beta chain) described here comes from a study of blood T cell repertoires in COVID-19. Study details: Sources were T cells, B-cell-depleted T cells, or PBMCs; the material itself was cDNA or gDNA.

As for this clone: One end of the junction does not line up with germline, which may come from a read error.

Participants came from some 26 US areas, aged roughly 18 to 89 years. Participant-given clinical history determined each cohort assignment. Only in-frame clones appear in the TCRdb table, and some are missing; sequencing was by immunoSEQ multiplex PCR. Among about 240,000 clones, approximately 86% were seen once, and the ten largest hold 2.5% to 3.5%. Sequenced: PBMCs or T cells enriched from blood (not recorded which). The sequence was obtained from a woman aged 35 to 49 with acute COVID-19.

This CDR3 reads CASSARSGTGAFF. CDR3 in DNA: TGTGCCAGCAGCGCTAGGTCGGGGACTGGAGCTTTCTTT. The V and J genes are TRBV11-3 and TRBJ1-1, with D perhaps TRBD1 (5 bases). The CDR3 has 13 amino acids. Germline V gene data show CDR1 as SGHNT and CDR2 as YENEEA. Together with reference TRBV11-3 and TRBJ1-1, the CDR3 gives the full variable domain: EAGVVQSPRYKIIEKKQPVAFWCNPISGHNTLYWYLQNLGQGPELLIRYENEEAVDDSQLPKDRFSAERLKGVDSTLKIQPAELGDSAVYLCASSARSGTGAFFGQGTRLTVV.